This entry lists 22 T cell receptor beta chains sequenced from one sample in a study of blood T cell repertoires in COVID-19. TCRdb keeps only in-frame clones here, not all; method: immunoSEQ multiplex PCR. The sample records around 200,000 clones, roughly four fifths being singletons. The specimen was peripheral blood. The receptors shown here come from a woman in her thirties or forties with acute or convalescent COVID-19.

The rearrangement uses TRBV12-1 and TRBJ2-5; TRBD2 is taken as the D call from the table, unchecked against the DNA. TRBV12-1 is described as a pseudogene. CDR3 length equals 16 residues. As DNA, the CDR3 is TGTGCCAGCAGCTTTATACCGCCGTTCGTCGGGGAGACCCAGTACTTC. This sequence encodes CASSFIPPFVGETQYF.

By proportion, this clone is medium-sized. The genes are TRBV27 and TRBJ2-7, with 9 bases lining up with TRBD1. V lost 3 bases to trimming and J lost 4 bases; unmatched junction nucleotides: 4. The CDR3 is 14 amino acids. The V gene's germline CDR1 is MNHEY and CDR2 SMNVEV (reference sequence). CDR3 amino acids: CASSLSTGGYEQYF. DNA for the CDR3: TGTGCCAGCAGTTTGTCGACAGGGGGTTACGAGCAGTACTTC.

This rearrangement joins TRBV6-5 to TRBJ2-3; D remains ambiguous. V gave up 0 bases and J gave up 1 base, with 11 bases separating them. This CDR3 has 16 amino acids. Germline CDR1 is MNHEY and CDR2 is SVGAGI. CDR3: CASSYSSILGTDTQYF. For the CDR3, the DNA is TGTGCCAGCAGTTACTCGAGTATTTTGGGCACAGATACGCAGTATTTT.

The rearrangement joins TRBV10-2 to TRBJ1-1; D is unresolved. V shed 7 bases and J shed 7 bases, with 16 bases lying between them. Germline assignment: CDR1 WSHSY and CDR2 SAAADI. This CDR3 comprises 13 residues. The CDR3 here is CASTGNFKGEAFF. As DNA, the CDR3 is TGCGCCAGCACAGGAAACTTCAAAGGTGAAGCTTTCTTT.

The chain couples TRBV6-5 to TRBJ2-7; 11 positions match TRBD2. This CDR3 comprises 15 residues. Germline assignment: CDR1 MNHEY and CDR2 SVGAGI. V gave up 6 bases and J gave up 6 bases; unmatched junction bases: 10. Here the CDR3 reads CASSCSTSGTGEQYF. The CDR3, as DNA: TGTGCCAGCAGCTGTTCGACTAGCGGGACTGGCGAGCAGTACTTC.

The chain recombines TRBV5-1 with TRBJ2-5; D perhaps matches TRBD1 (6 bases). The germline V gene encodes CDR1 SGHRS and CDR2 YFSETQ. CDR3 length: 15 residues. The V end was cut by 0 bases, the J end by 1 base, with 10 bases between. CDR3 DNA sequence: TGCGCCAGCAGCTTGGATACAGGGTCCCAAGAGACCCAGTACTTC. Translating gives CASSLDTGSQETQYF.

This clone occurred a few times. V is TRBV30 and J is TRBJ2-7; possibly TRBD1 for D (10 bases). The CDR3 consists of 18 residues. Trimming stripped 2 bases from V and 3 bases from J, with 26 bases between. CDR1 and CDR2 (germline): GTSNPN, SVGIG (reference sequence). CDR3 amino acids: CAWSRTGGLVSGSYEQYF. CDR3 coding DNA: TGTGCCTGGAGTCGGACAGGGGGACTAGTTAGCGGGAGCTACGAGCAGTACTTC.

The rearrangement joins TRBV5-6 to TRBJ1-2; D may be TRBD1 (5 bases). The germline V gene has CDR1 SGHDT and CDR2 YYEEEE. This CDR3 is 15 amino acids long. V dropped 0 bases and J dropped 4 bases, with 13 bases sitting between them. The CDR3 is CASSLAPGGVYGYTF. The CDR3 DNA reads TGTGCCAGCAGCTTGGCCCCGGGGGGGGTCTATGGCTACACCTTC.

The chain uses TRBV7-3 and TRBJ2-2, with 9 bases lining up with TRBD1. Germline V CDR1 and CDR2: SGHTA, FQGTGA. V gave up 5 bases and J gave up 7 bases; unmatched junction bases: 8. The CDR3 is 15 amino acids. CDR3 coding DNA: TGTGCCAGCAGCCTACCGGGACAGGGTATCGGGGAGCTGTTTTTT. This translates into CASSLPGQGIGELFF.

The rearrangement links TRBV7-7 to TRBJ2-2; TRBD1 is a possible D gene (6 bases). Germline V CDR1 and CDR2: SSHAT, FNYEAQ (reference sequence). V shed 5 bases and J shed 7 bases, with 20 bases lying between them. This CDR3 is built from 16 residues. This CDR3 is CASSRGQPSFGGELFF. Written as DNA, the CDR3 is TGTGCCAGCAGCCGAGGACAGCCCTCGTTCGGCGGGGAGCTGTTTTTT.

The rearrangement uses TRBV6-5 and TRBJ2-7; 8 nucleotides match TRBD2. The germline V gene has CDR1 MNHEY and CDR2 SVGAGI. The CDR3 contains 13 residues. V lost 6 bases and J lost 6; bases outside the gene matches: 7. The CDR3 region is CASSRGTRGEQYF. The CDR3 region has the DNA TGTGCCAGCAGCCGCGGGACTAGAGGCGAGCAGTACTTC.

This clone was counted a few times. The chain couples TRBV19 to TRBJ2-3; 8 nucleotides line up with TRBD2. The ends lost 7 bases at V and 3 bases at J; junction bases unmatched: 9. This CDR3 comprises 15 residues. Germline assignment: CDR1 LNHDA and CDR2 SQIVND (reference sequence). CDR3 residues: CASMSGGAGTDTQYF. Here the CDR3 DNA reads TGTGCCAGTATGTCCGGGGGGGCTGGGACAGATACGCAGTATTTT. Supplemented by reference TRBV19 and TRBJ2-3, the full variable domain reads DGGITQSPKYLFRKEGQNVTLSCEQNLNHDAMYWYRQDPGQGLRLIYYSQIVNDFQKGDIAEGYSVSREKKESFPLTVTSAQKNPTAFYLCASMSGGAGTDTQYFGPGTRLTVL.

The CDR3 reads CASRSSGEETQYF. The CDR3 DNA follows: TGTGCCAGCAGGTCTAGCGGGGAAGAGACCCAGTACTTC. The rearrangement links TRBV2 to TRBJ2-5, with TRBD2 matching 9 bases. With 6 bases clipped from V and 3 bases from J, the junction kept 2 bases outside the gene matches. Germline loops: CDR1 SNHLY, CDR2 FYNNEI. The CDR3 is made up of 13 amino acids.

The CDR3: CASSQDGGGVNQPQHF. CDR3 DNA: TGTGCCAGCAGCCAAGATGGTGGAGGGGTAAATCAGCCCCAGCATTTT. This rearrangement joins TRBV3-1 (or the pseudogene TRBV3-2) to TRBJ1-5; possibly TRBD1 for D (5 bases). CDR1 and CDR2 (germline): LGHDT, YNNKEL (reference sequence). Trimming removed 0 bases at V and 4 bases at J, with 13 bases between. CDR3 length: 16 residues.

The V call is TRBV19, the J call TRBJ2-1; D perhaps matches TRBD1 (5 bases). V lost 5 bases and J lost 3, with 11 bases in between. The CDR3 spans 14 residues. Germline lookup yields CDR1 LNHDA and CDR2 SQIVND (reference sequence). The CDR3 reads CASSPSRVYNEQFF. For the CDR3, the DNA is TGTGCCAGTAGTCCCAGCAGGGTCTACAATGAGCAGTTCTTC.

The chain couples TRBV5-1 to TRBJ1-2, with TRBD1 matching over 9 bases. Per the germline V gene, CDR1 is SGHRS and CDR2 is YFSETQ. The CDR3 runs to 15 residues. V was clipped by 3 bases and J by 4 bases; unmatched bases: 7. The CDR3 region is CASSSVQGALYGYTF. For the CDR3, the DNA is TGCGCCAGCAGCTCGGTACAGGGGGCACTCTATGGCTACACCTTC.

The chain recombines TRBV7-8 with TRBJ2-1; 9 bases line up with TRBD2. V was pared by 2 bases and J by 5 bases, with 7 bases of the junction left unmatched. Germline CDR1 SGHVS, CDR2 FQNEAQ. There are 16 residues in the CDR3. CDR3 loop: CASSLLRGRENNEQFF. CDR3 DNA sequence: TGTGCCAGCAGCTTACTGCGCGGGAGGGAAAACAATGAGCAGTTCTTC.

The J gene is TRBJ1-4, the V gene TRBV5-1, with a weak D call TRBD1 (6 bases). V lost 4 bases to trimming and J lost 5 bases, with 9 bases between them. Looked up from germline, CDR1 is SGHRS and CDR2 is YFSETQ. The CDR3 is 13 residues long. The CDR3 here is CASSPGQNEKLFF. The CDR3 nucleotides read TGCGCCAGCAGCCCAGGACAGAATGAAAAACTGTTTTTT. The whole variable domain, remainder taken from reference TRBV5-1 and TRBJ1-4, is KAGVTQTPRYLIKTRGQQVTLSCSPISGHRSVSWYQQTPGQGLQFLFEYFSETQRNKGNFPGRFSGRQFSNSRSEMNVSTLELGDSALYLCASSPGQNEKLFFGSGTQLSVL.

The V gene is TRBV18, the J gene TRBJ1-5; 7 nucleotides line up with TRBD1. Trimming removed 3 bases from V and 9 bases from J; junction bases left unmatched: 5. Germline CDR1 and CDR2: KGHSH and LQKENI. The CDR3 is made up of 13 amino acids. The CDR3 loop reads CASSPTGVGPQHF. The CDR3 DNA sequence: TGTGCCAGCTCACCTACAGGGGTGGGGCCCCAGCATTTT.

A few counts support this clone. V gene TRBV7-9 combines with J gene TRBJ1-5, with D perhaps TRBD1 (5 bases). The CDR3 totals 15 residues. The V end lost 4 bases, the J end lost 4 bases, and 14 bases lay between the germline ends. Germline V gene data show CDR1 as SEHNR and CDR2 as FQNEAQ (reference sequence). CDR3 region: CASSSDMMSNQPQHF. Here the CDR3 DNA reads TGTGCCAGCAGCTCGGACATGATGAGTAATCAGCCCCAGCATTTT. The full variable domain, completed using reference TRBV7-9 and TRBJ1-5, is DTGVSQNPRHKITKRGQNVTFRCDPISEHNRLYWYRQTLGQGPEFLTYFQNEAQLEKSRLLSDRFSAERPKGSFSTLEIQRTEQGDSAMYLCASSSDMMSNQPQHFGDGTRLSIL.

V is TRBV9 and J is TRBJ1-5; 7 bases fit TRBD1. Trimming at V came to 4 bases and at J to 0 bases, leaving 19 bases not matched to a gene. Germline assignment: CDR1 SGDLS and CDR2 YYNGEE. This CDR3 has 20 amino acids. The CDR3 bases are TGTGCCAGCAGCCAAGATCAACGGGCAGGGGGTTACTATAGCAATCAGCCCCAGCATTTT. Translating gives CASSQDQRAGGYYSNQPQHF.

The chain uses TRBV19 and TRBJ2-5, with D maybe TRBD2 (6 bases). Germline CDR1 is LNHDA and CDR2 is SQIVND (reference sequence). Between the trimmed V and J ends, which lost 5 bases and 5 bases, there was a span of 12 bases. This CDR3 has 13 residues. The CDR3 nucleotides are TGTGCCAGTAGTGGGAGAGGAGGGGAGACCCAGTACTTC. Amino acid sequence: CASSGRGGETQYF. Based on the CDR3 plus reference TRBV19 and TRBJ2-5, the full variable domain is DGGITQSPKYLFRKEGQNVTLSCEQNLNHDAMYWYRQDPGQGLRLIYYSQIVNDFQKGDIAEGYSVSREKKESFPLTVTSAQKNPTAFYLCASSGRGGETQYFGPGTRLLVL.